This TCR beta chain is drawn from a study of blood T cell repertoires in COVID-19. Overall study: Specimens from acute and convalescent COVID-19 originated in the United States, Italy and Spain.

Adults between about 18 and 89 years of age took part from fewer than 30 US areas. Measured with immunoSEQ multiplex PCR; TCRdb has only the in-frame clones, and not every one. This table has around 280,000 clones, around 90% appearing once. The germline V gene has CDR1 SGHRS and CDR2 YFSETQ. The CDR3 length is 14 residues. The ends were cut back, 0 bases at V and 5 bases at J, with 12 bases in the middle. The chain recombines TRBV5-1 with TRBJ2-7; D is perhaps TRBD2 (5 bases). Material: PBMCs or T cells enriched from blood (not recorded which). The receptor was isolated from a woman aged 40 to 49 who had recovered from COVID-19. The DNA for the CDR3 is TGCGCCAGCAGCTTGGGGTGGACTGCCGACGAGCAGTACTTC. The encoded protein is CASSLGWTADEQYF.